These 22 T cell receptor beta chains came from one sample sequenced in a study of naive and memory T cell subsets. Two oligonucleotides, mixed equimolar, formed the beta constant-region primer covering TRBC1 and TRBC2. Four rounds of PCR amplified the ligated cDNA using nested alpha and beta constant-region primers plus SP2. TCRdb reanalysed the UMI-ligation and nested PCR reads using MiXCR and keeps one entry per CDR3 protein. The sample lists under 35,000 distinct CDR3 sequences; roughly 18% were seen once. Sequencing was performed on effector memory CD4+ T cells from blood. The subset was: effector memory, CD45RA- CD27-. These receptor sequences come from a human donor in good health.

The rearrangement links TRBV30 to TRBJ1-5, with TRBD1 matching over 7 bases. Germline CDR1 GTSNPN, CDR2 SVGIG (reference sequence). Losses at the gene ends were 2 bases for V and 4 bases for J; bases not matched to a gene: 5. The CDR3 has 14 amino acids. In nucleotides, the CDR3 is TGTGCCTGGAGTTTAAGGGGGCGAAATCAGCCCCAGCATTTT. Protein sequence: CAWSLRGRNQPQHF.

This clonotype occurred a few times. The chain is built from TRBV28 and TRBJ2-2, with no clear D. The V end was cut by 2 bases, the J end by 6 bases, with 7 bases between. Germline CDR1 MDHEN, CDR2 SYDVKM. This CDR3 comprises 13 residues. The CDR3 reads CASSLVGPGELFF. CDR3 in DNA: TGTGCCAGCAGTTTAGTTGGGCCCGGGGAGCTGTTTTTT.

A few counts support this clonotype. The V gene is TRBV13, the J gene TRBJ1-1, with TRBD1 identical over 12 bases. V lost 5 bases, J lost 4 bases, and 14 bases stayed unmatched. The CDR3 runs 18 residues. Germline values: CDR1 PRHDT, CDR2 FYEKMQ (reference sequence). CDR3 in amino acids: CASSRRTGTGGRSTEAFF. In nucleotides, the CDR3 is TGTGCCAGCAGCCGTAGAACCGGGACAGGGGGCCGGAGCACTGAAGCTTTCTTT.

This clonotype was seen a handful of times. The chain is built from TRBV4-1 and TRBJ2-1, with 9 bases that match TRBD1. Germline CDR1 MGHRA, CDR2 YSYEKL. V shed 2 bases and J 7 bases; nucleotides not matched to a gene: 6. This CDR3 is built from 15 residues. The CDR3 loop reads CASSQIGTGWNEQFF. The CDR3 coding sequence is TGCGCCAGCAGCCAAATTGGGACAGGGTGGAATGAGCAGTTCTTC.

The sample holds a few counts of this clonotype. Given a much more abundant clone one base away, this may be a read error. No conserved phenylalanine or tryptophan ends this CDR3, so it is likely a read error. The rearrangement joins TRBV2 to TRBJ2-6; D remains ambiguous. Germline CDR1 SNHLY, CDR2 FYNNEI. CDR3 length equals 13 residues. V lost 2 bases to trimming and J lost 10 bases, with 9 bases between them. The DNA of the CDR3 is TGTGCCAGCAGTGAATCCGGGTATAACGTCCTGACTTTA. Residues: CASSESGYNVLTL.

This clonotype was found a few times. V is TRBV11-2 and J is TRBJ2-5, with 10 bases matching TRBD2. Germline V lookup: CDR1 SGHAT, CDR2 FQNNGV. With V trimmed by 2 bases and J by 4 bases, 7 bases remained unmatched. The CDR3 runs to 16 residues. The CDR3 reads CASSLFSGGSRETQYF. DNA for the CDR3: TGTGCCAGCAGCTTATTTAGCGGGGGGAGCCGAGAGACCCAGTACTTC.

The CDR3 bases are TGTGCCAGTAGTTCCGGGGAGAGGAACTCCTACAATGAGCAGTTCTTC. Its translation: CASSSGERNSYNEQFF. The gene calls are TRBV19 and TRBJ2-1; D might be TRBD2 (5 bases). Germline V gene sequence: CDR1 LNHDA, CDR2 SQIVND (reference sequence). The CDR3 is 16 amino acids. The V and J ends lost 5 bases and 0 bases respectively, with 14 bases between them.

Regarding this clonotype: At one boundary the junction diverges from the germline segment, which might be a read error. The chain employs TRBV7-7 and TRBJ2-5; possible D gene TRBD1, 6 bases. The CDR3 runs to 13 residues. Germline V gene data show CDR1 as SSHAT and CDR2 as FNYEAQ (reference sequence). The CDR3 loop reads CASSPDSQETQYF. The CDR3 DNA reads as TGTGCTAGCAGCCCGGACAGTCAAGAGACCCAGTACTTC. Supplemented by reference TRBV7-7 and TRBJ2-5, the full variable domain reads GAGVSQSPRYKVTKRGQDVTLRCDPISSHATLYWYQQALGQGPEFLTYFNYEAQPDKSGLPSDRFSAERPEGSISTLTIQRTEQRDSAMYRCASSPDSQETQYFGPGTRLLVL.

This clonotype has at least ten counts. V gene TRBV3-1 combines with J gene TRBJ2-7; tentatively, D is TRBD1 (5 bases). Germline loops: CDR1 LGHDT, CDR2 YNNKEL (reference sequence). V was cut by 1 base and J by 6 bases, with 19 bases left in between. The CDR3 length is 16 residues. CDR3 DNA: TGTGCCAGCAGCCAAGTGGCAGGGCCCCCGAATGGCGAGCAGTACTTC. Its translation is CASSQVAGPPNGEQYF.

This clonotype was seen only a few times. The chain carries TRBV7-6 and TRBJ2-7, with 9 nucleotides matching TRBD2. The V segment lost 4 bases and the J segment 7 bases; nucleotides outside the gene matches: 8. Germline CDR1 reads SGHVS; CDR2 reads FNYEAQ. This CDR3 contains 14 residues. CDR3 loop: CASSSSSGTGEQYF. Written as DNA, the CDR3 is TGTGCCAGCAGCTCATCTAGCGGGACGGGGGAGCAGTACTTC. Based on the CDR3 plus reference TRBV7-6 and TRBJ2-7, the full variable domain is GAGVSQSPRYKVTKRGQDVALRCDPISGHVSLYWYRQALGQGPEFLTYFNYEAQQDKSGLPNDRFSAERPEGSISTLTIQRTEQRDSAMYRCASSSSSGTGEQYFGPGTRLTVT.

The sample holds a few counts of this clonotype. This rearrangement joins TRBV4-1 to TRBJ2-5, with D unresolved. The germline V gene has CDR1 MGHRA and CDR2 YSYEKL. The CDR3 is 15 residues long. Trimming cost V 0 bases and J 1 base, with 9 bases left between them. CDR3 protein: CASSQDIGLQETQYF. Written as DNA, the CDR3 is TGCGCCAGCAGCCAAGATATAGGGCTCCAAGAGACCCAGTACTTC.

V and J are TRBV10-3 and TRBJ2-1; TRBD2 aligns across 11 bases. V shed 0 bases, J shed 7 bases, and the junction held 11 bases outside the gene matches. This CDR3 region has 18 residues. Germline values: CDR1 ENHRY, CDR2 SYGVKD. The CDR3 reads CAISESLGTSGEGNEQFF. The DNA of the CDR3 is TGTGCCATCAGTGAGTCTCTAGGGACTAGCGGCGAAGGAAATGAGCAGTTCTTC.

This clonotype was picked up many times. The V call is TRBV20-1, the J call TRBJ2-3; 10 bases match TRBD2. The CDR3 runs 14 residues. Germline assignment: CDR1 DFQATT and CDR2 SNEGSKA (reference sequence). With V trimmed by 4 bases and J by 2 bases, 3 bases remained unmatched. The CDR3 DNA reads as TGCAGTGCTAAACTAGCGGGATACACAGATACGCAGTATTTT. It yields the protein CSAKLAGYTDTQYF.

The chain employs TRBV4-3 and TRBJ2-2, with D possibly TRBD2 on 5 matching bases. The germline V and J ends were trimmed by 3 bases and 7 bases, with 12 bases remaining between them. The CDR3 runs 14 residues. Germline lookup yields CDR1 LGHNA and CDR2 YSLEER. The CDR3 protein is CASSHLASDGELFF. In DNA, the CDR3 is TGCGCCAGCAGCCACCTAGCTTCAGACGGGGAGCTGTTTTTT.

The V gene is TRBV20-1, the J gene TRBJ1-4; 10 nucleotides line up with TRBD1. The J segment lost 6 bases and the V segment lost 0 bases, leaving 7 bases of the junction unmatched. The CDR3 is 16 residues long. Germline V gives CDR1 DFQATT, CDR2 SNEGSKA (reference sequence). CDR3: CSARERGQGTDEKLFF. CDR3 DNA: TGCAGTGCTAGAGAAAGGGGACAGGGGACAGATGAAAAACTGTTTTTT.

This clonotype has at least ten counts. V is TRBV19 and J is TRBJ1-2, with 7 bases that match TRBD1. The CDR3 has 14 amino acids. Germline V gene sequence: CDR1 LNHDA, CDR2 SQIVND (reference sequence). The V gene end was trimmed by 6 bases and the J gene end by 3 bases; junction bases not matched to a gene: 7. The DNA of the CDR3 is TGTGCCAGTAGGATGACAGGGTTCGACTATGGCTACACCTTC. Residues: CASRMTGFDYGYTF.

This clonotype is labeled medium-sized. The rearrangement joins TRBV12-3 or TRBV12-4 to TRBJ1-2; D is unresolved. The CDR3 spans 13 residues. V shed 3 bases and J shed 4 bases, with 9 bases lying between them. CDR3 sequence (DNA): TGTGCCAGCAGTTTCCGGGCGAGCTATGGCTACACCTTC. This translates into CASSFRASYGYTF.

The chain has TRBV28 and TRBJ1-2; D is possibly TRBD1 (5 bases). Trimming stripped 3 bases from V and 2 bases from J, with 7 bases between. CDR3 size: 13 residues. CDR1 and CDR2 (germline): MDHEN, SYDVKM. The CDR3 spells CASSLSGNYGYTF. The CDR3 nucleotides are TGTGCCAGCAGTTTGTCAGGGAACTATGGCTACACCTTC.

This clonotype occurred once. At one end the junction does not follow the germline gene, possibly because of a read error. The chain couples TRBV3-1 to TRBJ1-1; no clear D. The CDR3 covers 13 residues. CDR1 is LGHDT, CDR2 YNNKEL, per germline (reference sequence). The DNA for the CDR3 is TGTGCCAGCATCCAAGCCCTCAACACTGAAGCTTTCTTT. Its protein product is CASIQALNTEAFF.

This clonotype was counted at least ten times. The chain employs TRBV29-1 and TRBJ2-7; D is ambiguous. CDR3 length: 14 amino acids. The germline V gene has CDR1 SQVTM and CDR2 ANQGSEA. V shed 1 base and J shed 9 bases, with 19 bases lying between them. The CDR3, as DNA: TGCAGCGTTGAAGTCCGCGAGGCGCCCGGATGGCAGTACTTC. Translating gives CSVEVREAPGWQYF.

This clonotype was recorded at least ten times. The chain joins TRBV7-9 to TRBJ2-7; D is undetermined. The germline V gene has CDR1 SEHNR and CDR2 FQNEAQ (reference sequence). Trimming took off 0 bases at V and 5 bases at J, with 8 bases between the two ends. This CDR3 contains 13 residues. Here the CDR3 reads CASSLAGSHEQYF. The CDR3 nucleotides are TGTGCCAGCAGCTTAGCGGGCAGCCACGAGCAGTACTTC.

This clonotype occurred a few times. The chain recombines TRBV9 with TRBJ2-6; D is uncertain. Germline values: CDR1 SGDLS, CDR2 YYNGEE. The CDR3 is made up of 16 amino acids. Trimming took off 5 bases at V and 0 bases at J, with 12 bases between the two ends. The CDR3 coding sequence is TGTGCCAGCAGTAGGGCAGCTCGCTCTGGGGCCAACGTCCTGACTTTC. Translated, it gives CASSRAARSGANVLTF.